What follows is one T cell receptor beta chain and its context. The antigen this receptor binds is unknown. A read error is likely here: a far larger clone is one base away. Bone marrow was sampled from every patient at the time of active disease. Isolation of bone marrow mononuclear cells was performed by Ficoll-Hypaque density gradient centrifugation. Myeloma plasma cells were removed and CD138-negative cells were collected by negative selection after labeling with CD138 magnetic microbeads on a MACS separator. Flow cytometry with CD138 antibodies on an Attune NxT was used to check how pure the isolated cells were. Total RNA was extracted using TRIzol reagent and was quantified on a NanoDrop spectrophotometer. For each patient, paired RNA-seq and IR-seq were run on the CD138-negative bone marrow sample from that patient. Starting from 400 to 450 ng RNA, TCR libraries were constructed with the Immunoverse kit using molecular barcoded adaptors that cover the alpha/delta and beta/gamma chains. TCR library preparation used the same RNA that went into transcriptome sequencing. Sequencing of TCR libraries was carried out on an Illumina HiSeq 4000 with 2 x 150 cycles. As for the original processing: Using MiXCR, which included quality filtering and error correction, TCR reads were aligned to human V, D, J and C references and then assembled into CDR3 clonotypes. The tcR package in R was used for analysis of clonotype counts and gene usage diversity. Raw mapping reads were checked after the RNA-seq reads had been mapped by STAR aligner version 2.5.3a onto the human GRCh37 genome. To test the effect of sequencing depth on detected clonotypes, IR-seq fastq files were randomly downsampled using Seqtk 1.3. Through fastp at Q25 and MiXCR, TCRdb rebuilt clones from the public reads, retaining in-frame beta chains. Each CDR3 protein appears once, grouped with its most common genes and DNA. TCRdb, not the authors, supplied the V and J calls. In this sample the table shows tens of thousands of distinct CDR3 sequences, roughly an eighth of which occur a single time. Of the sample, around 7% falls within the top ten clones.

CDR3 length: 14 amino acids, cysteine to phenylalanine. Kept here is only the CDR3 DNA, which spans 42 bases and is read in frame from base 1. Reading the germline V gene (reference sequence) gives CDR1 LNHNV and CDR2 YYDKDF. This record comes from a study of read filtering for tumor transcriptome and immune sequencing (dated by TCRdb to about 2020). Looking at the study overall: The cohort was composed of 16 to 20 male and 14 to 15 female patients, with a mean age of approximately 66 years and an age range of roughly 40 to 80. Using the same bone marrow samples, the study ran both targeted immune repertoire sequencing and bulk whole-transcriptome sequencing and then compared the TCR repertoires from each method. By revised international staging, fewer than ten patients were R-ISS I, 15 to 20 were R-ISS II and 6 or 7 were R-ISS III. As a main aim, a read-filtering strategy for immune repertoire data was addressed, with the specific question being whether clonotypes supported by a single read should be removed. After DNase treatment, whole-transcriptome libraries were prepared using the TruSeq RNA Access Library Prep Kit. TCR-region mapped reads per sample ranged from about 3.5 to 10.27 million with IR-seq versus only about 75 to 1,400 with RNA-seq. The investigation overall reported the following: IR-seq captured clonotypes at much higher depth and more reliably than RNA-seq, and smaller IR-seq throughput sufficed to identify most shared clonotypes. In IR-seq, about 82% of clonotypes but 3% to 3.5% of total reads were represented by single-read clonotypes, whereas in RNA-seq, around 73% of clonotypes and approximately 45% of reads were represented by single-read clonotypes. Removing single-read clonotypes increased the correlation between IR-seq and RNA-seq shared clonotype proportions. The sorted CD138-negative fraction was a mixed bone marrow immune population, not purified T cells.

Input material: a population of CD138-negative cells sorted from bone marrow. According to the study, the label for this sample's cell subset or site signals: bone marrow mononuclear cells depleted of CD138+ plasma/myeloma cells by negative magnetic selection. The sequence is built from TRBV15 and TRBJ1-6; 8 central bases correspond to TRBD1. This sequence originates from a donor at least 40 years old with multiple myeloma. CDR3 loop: CATSTGQGGTEASF. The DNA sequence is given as TGTGCCACCAGCACTGGACAGGGAGGCACTGAAGCTTCCTTT.